The rows below give T cell receptor beta chains drawn from one sample of a study of blood T cell repertoires in COVID-19. Profiling relied on immunoSEQ multiplex PCR, and the TCRdb table lists in-frame clones only, not all of them. The repertoire has about 360,000 clones, over 65% of them found once; the top ten carry approximately 1%. The sample comprised peripheral blood. The receptor set was obtained from a human donor with acute or convalescent COVID-19. The donor label of this sample is uncertain. Each CDR3 is given with its conserved first and last residue. The D gene is left open where the match is weak. Only part of the rows carry a size: once, few, many, or a class if the clone is expanded.

cdr3_aa cdr3_nt d_call j_call v_call clone_size
CASSHRGGTDTQYF TGTGCCAGCAGCCACCGGGGGGGCACAGATACGCAGTATTTT TRBD2 TRBJ2-3 TRBV3-1/TRBV3-2 few
CASREGTGGRGNTIYF TGTGCCAGCAGAGAAGGGACAGGGGGACGGGGAAACACCATATATTTT TRBD1 TRBJ1-3 TRBV28 -
CASSYRGRNGYTF TGTGCCAGCAGTTACAGGGGCCGCAATGGCTACACCTTC TRBD1 TRBJ1-2 TRBV2 -
CAWSGTGVGNQPQHF TGTGCCTGGAGTGGGACAGGGGTCGGCAATCAGCCCCAGCATTTT TRBD1 TRBJ1-5 TRBV30 -
CASSQVLAGGLSFRDTQYF TGCGCCAGCAGCCAAGTTCTAGCGGGGGGACTTTCGTTTCGGGATACGCAGTATTTT TRBD2 TRBJ2-3 TRBV4-1 -
CASSRQGGNMNTEAFF TGTGCCAGCAGTAGACAGGGTGGCAACATGAACACTGAAGCTTTCTTT TRBD1 TRBJ1-1 TRBV2 -
CASSLSPDRGTEAFF TGTGCCAGCAGTTTATCCCCGGACAGGGGAACTGAAGCTTTCTTT TRBD1 TRBJ1-1 TRBV28 once
CASSPPGLAGAIQETQYF TGCGCCAGCAGCCCACCGGGACTAGCGGGGGCCATACAAGAGACCCAGTACTTC TRBD2 TRBJ2-5 TRBV5-1 -
CAWSRGGQLNSPLHF TGTGCCTGGAGTCGTGGGGGACAGCTTAATTCACCCCTCCACTTT TRBD1 TRBJ1-6 TRBV30 few
CASSLGGAYNEQFF TGCGCCAGCAGCTTGGGAGGAGCCTACAATGAGCAGTTCTTC - TRBJ2-1 TRBV5-1 -
CASSGAPPAAYTF TGTGCCAGCAGTGGGGCTCCCCCCGCCGCCTACACCTTC - TRBJ1-2 TRBV25-1 -
CASSFRRGRDEQYF TGTGCCAGCAGCTTTAGGAGGGGGAGGGACGAGCAGTACTTC - TRBJ2-7 TRBV7-2 -
CATSRDGQGREKLFF TGTGCCACCAGCAGAGATGGGCAGGGCCGAGAAAAACTGTTTTTT - TRBJ1-4 TRBV15 -
CASSYSGQVGSPLHF TGTGCCAGCAGTTACTCGGGACAGGTTGGTTCACCCCTCCACTTT TRBD1 TRBJ1-6 TRBV6-2/TRBV6-3 -
CASSQVGGGGDEQYF TGCGCCAGCAGCCAAGTCGGTGGAGGGGGCGACGAGCAGTACTTC - TRBJ2-7 TRBV4-1 -
CATRTGGSGANVLTF TGTGCCACCAGGACAGGGGGCTCTGGGGCCAACGTCCTGACTTTC TRBD1 TRBJ2-6 TRBV6-5 -
CASSLGGQGAFTEAFF TGTGCCAGCAGTTTGGGTGGACAGGGGGCTTTCACTGAAGCTTTCTTT TRBD1 TRBJ1-1 TRBV28 -
CASKLPGTGNTEAFF TGTGCCAGCAAACTACCCGGGACAGGGAACACTGAAGCTTTCTTT TRBD1 TRBJ1-1 TRBV28 -
CASSFSGQGGGNTIYF TGTGCCAGCAGTTTTTCCGGACAGGGAGGGGGAAACACCATATATTTT TRBD1 TRBJ1-3 TRBV6-5 -
CSVRTGRVYGYTF TGCAGCGTTAGGACAGGGAGGGTCTATGGCTACACCTTC TRBD1 TRBJ1-2 TRBV29-1 once
CASSVEGGSGVSSTDTQYF TGTGCCAGCAGCGTAGAGGGGGGTAGCGGGGTCTCTAGCACAGATACGCAGTATTTT TRBD2 TRBJ2-3 TRBV9 -
CASSLEGTILTGELFF TGTGCCAGCAGCTTAGAGGGGACTATCCTCACCGGGGAGCTGTTTTTT TRBD2 TRBJ2-2 TRBV7-2 -
CASSRWDRGTGANVLTF TGCGCCAGCAGCCGCTGGGACAGGGGGACTGGGGCCAACGTCCTGACTTTC TRBD1 TRBJ2-6 TRBV4-1 -
CASSLRGQPSSYEQYF TGCGCCAGCAGCTTGAGAGGGCAGCCGAGCTCCTACGAGCAGTACTTC - TRBJ2-7 TRBV5-1 -
CASSFRGPNGNQPQHF TGTGCCAGCAGTTTCAGGGGGCCCAATGGCAATCAGCCCCAGCATTTT TRBD1 TRBJ1-5 TRBV27 -
CASSPRTGGNYGYTF TGTGCCAGCAGCCCCAGGACAGGGGGCAACTATGGCTACACCTTC TRBD1 TRBJ1-2 TRBV7-2 -
CASSQDRTGRSSETQYF TGCGCCAGCAGCCAAGATAGAACGGGAAGGTCGTCAGAGACCCAGTACTTC - TRBJ2-5 TRBV4-1 -
CASSRGRSDTEAFF TGTGCCAGCAGCCGGGGTCGATCGGACACTGAAGCTTTCTTT - TRBJ1-1 TRBV5-5 -
CASGLDSARPQHF TGTGCTAGTGGTTTGGACAGTGCGAGGCCCCAGCATTTT - TRBJ1-5 TRBV12-5 -
CAIQKLTGANQPQHF TGTGCCATCCAGAAGTTGACAGGGGCCAATCAGCCCCAGCATTTT TRBD1 TRBJ1-5 TRBV28 -
CASSSTSRGSNQPQHF TGTGCCAGCAGTTCCACGTCCAGGGGAAGCAATCAGCCCCAGCATTTT - TRBJ1-5 TRBV6-5 -
CASSEGQDYNSPLHF TGTGCCAGCAGCGAGGGACAGGACTATAATTCACCCCTCCACTTT TRBD1 TRBJ1-6 TRBV9 -
CASSLRTGANEKLFF TGTGCCAGCAGCCTACGGACAGGGGCTAATGAAAAACTGTTTTTT TRBD1 TRBJ1-4 TRBV5-5 once
CASSLLALYEQYF TGTGCCAGCAGCTTACTAGCGTTGTACGAGCAGTACTTC - TRBJ2-7 TRBV7-2 once
CSAGTVNEKLFF TGCAGCGCTGGGACAGTTAATGAAAAACTGTTTTTT TRBD1 TRBJ1-4 TRBV29-1 -
CASSEQGRKLFF TGTGCCAGCAGTGAACAGGGCCGAAAACTGTTTTTT - TRBJ1-4 TRBV6-1 -
CASSPDATGTGRINQPQHF TGTGCCAGCAGTCCAGACGCCACCGGGACAGGGAGGATCAATCAGCCCCAGCATTTT TRBD1 TRBJ1-5 TRBV27 -
CASSLGLPSTDTQYF TGTGCCAGCAGTTTAGGACTACCGAGCACAGATACGCAGTATTTT - TRBJ2-3 TRBV27 -
CASSLDRDSLAKNIQYF TGTGCCAGCAGCTTGGATCGGGACAGCCTAGCCAAAAACATTCAGTACTTC TRBD1 TRBJ2-4 TRBV7-9 -
CASSLAQREGRTGELFF TGTGCCAGCAGCTTAGCGCAGCGGGAGGGCCGAACCGGGGAGCTGTTTTTT TRBD2 TRBJ2-2 TRBV7-9 -
CASSSTSTGSGNTIYF TGTGCCAGCAGCTCCACATCGACAGGCTCTGGAAACACCATATATTTT - TRBJ1-3 TRBV7-8 -
CASSQVGGDEKLFF TGCGCCAGCAGCCAAGTTGGGGGGGATGAAAAACTGTTTTTT - TRBJ1-4 TRBV4-1 -
CANSLAAVGQLEAFF TGTGCCAACAGCTTAGCTGCAGTCGGACAGCTTGAAGCTTTCTTT - TRBJ1-1 TRBV7-8 -
CASSEVGGSSYNEQFF TGTGCCAGCAGTGAAGTTGGCGGGAGTTCCTACAATGAGCAGTTCTTC TRBD2 TRBJ2-1 TRBV6-1 -
CASSLWAAGTGELFF TGTGCCAGCAGCTTATGGGCCGCGGGGACCGGGGAGCTGTTTTTT - TRBJ2-2 TRBV7-8 -
CAWSVRSDSLQFF TGTGCCTGGAGTGTACGGAGCGACAGCCTACAGTTCTTC - TRBJ2-1 TRBV30 -
CASGGEIPEAFF TGTGCCAGCGGGGGGGAAATCCCTGAAGCTTTCTTT - TRBJ1-1 TRBV6-1 -
CATSRDRRVPNQPQHF TGTGCCACCAGCAGAGATAGGAGGGTCCCCAATCAGCCCCAGCATTTT - TRBJ1-5 TRBV15 -
CASSEALLAGGYEQYF TGTGCCAGCAGTGAAGCCTTGCTAGCGGGGGGATACGAGCAGTACTTC TRBD2 TRBJ2-7 TRBV6-1 -
CASSIIPGQGAPSYEQYF TGTGCCAGTAGTATAATTCCGGGACAGGGGGCTCCCTCCTACGAGCAGTACTTC TRBD1 TRBJ2-7 TRBV19 -
CASSLQGYNEQFF TGCGCCAGCAGCTTACAGGGGTACAATGAGCAGTTCTTC TRBD1 TRBJ2-1 TRBV5-1 -
CASSLGGQGFYGYTF TGTGCCAGCAGTTTAGGGGGACAGGGATTTTATGGCTACACCTTC TRBD1 TRBJ1-2 TRBV27 few
CASSLSGQVGPKNYGYTF TGTGCCAGCAGCTTATCCGGACAGGTCGGGCCAAAAAACTATGGCTACACCTTC TRBD1 TRBJ1-2 TRBV7-9 -
CASSQTSGRGNEQFF TGTGCCAGCAGCCAGACTAGCGGGAGAGGAAATGAGCAGTTCTTC TRBD2 TRBJ2-1 TRBV6-5 -